This TCR beta chain was sequenced in a study of Ad26.COV2.S vaccination and SARS-CoV-2 variants. Overall study context: Intramuscularly, Ad26.COV2.S was given either once or twice, 56 days apart. Study-wide results and limits: Spike-specific responses of CD8+ and CD4+ T cells were reported to display substantial breadth after vaccination. It was vaccine recipients, not placebo recipients, who had the higher spike-specific TCR breadth. It was found that vaccine and placebo recipients had similar non-spike TCR breadth.

The protocol was immunoSEQ multiplex PCR, while the TCRdb copy is restricted to in-frame clones and leaves out a portion. The table records hundreds of thousands of clones, 89% of them present only once. Treatment: about 20 received Ad26.COV2.S at low or high dose, single or two shots; roughly 5 received placebo; per-sample allocation not given. The investigators took samples on day 63 after the first vaccine or placebo injection. Germline V lookup: CDR1 SGHRS, CDR2 YFSETQ. The CDR3 totals 15 residues. Trimming took off 1 base at V and 5 bases at J, with 12 bases between the two ends. As for this clone: Its antigen remains unidentified.

This receptor was obtained from a person between 18 and 65 years old who received the Ad26.COV2.S COVID-19 vaccine or a placebo. Here the sequenced sample was peripheral blood, taken in a trial of Ad26.COV2.S vaccine versus placebo. The chain combines TRBV5-1 with TRBJ1-4, with D tentatively TRBD1 (5 bases). The CDR3 nucleotides read TGCGCCAGCAGCTTGAATCAGGGCGGGAATGAAAAACTGTTTTTT. It encodes CASSLNQGGNEKLFF. The full variable domain, in which reference TRBV5-1 and TRBJ1-4 provide the parts outside the CDR3, is KAGVTQTPRYLIKTRGQQVTLSCSPISGHRSVSWYQQTPGQGLQFLFEYFSETQRNKGNFPGRFSGRQFSNSRSEMNVSTLELGDSALYLCASSLNQGGNEKLFFGSGTQLSVL.